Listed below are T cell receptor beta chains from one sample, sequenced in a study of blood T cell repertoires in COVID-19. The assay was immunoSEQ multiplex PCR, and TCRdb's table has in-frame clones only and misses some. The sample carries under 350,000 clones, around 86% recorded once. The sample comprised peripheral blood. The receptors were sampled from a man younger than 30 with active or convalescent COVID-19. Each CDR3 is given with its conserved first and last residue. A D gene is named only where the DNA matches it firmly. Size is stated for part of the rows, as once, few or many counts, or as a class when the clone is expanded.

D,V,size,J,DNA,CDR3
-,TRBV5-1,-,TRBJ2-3,TGCGCCAGCAGCTTGGGCCAGAAAAGCACAGATACGCAGTATTTT,CASSLGQKSTDTQYF
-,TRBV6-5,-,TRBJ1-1,TGTGCCAGCCGCGATCGATTCGAGGAGGAAGCTTTCTTT,CASRDRFEEEAFF
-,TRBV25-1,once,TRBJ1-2,TGTGCCAGCAGTGAATCCCCCGAGGGGAGGAATGGCTACACCTTC,CASSESPEGRNGYTF
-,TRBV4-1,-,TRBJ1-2,TGCGCCAGCAGCCACAAATCGGGACTTACCAGCTATGGCTACACCTTC,CASSHKSGLTSYGYTF
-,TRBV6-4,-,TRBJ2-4,TGTGCCAGCAGGAGCCCTAGGAACATTCAGTACTTC,CASRSPRNIQYF
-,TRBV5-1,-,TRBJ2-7,TGCGCCAGCAGCCTTGGGTCCGGGGTATCCTACGAGCAGTACTTC,CASSLGSGVSYEQYF
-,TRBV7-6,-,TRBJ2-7,TGTGCCAGCAGCTCTCGGGCGGGGGAGCAGTACTTC,CASSSRAGEQYF
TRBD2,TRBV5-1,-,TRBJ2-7,TGCGCCAGCAGCTACAACCCGGGACTAGCGGGAGTGGTGCAGTACTTC,CASSYNPGLAGVVQYF
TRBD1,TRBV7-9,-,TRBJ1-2,TGTGCCAGCAGCTTAGACCAGGGACAGGGGGGAGCTAACTATGGCTACACCTTC,CASSLDQGQGGANYGYTF
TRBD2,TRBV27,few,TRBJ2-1,TGTGCCAGCAGCGCCGGGGGGTCCTACAATGAGCAGTTCTTC,CASSAGGSYNEQFF
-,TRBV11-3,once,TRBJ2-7,TGTGCCAGCAGCTTAGAGGACACCTCCTACGAGCAGTACTTC,CASSLEDTSYEQYF
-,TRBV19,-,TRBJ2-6,TGTGCCAGTAGTATGGGGCCTTCTGGGGCCAACGTCCTGACTTTC,CASSMGPSGANVLTF
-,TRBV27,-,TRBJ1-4,TGTGCCAGCAGGACAGTTTATAATGAAAAACTGTTTTTT,CASRTVYNEKLFF
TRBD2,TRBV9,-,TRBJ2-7,TGTGCCAGCAGCCCATATAGCTCCACGGGACTAGTGGACGAGCAGTACTTC,CASSPYSSTGLVDEQYF